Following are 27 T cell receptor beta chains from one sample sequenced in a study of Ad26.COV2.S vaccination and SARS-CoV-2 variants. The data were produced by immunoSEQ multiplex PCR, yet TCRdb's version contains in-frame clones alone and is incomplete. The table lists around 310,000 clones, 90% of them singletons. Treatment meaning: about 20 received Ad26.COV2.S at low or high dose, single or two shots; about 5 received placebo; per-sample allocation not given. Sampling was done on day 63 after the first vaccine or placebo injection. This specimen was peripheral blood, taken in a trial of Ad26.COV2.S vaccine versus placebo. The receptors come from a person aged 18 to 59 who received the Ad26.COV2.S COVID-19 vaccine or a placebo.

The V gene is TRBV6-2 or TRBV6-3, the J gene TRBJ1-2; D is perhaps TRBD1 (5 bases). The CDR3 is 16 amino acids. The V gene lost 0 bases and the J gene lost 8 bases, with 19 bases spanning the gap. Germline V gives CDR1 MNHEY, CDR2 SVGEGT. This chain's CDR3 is CASSYSHSAGLRGYTF. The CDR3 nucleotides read TGTGCCAGCAGTTACTCGCATTCGGCAGGGCTGCGAGGCTACACCTTC.

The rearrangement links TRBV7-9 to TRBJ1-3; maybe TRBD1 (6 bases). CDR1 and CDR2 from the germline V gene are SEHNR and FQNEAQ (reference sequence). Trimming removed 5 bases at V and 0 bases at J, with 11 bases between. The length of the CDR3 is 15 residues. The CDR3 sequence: CASSRGQNSGNTIYF. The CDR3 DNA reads TGTGCCAGCAGCCGAGGACAGAACTCTGGAAACACCATATATTTT.

For the CDR3, the DNA is TGTGCCAGCAGTGGCTTGGACAGGGTGTACGAGCAGTACTTC. Its translation is CASSGLDRVYEQYF. The chain carries TRBV27 and TRBJ2-7; 8 bases fit TRBD1. This CDR3 region has 14 residues. Germline trimming cut 5 bases from V and 4 bases from J; bases unmatched to any gene: 7. Germline lookup yields CDR1 MNHEY and CDR2 SMNVEV (reference sequence).

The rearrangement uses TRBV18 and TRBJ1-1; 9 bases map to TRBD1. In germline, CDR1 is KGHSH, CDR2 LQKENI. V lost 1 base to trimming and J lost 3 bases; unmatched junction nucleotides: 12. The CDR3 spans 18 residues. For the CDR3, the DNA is TGTGCCAGCTCACCACTTTTGTCAAGCGGACAGGGGCACACTGAAGCTTTCTTT. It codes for CASSPLLSSGQGHTEAFF.

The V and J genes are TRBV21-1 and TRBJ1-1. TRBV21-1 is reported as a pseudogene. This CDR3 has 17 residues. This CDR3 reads CASRGGVGQPMNTEAFF. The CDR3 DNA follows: TGTGCCAGCCGTGGGGGGGTCGGCCAACCCATGAACACTGAAGCTTTCTTT.

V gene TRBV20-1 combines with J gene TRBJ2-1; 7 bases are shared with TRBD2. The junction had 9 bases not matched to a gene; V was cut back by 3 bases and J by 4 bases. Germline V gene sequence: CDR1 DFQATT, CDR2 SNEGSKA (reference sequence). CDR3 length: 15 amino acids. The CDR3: CSASPAGLSYNEQFF. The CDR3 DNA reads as TGCAGTGCTAGTCCAGCGGGACTATCTTACAATGAGCAGTTCTTC.

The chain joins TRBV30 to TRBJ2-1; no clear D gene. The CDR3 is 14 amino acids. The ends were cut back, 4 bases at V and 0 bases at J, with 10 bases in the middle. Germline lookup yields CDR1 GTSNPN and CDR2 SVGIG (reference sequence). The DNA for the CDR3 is TGTGCCTGGACGCCCCCTTACTCCTACAATGAGCAGTTCTTC. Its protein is CAWTPPYSYNEQFF. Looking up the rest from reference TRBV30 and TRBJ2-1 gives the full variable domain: SQTIHQWPATLVQPVGSPLSLECTVEGTSNPNLYWYRQAAGRGLQLLFYSVGIGQISSEVPQNLSASRPQDRQFILSSKKLLLSDSGFYLCAWTPPYSYNEQFFGPGTRLTVL.

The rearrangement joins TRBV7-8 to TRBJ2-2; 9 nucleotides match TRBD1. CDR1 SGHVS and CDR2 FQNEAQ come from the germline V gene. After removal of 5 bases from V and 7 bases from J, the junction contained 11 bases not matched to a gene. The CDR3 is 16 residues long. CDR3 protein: CASSIRQGVGLGELFF. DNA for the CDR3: TGTGCCAGCAGCATTAGACAGGGGGTCGGTCTCGGGGAGCTGTTTTTT.

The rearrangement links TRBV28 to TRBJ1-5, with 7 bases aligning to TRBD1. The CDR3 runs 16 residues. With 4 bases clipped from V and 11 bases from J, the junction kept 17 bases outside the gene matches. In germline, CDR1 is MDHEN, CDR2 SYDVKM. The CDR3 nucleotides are TGTGCCAGCAGTTCGGTAGGGGAAGGGGGCCCGCAGTCCCAGCATTTT. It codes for CASSSVGEGGPQSQHF.

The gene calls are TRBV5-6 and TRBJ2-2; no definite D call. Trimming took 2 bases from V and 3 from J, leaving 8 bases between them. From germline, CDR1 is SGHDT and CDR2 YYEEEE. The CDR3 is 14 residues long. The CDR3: CASSFPADTGELFF. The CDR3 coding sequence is TGTGCCAGCAGCTTTCCGGCCGACACCGGGGAGCTGTTTTTT.

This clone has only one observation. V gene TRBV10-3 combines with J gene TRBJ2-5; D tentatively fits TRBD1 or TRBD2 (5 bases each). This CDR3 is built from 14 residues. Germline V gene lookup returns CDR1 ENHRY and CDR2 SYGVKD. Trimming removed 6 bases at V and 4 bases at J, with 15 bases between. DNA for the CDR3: TGTGCCATCAGCTGGGACCCTGAGGCAGAGACCCAGTACTTC. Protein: CAISWDPEAETQYF.

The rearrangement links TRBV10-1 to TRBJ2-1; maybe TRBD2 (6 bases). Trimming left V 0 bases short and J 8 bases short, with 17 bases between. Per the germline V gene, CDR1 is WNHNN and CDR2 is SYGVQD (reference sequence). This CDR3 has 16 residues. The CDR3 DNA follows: TGCGCCAGCAGTGAGTCGTTTAAAAACGCGGGACATGAGCAGTTCTTC. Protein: CASSESFKNAGHEQFF.

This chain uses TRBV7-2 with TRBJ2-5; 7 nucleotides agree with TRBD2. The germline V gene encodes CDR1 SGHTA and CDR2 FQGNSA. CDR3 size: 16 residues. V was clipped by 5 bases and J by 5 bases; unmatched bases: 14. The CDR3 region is CASSPSWGGGRETQYF. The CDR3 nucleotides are TGTGCCAGCAGCCCATCGTGGGGGGGAGGTCGCGAGACCCAGTACTTC.

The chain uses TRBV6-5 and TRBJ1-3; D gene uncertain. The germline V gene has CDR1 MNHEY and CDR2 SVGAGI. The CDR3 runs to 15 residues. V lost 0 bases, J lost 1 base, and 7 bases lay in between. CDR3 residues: CASSYSLGSGNTIYF. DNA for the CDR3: TGTGCCAGCAGTTACTCCTTGGGATCTGGAAACACCATATATTTT.

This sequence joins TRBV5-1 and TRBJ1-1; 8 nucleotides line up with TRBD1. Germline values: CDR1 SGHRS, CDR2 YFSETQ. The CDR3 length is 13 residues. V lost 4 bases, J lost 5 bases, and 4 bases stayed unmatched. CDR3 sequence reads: CASSATGGTEAFF. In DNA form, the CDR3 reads TGCGCCAGCAGCGCCACAGGGGGAACTGAAGCTTTCTTT. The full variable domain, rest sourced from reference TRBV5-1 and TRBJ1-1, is KAGVTQTPRYLIKTRGQQVTLSCSPISGHRSVSWYQQTPGQGLQFLFEYFSETQRNKGNFPGRFSGRQFSNSRSEMNVSTLELGDSALYLCASSATGGTEAFFGQGTRLTVV.

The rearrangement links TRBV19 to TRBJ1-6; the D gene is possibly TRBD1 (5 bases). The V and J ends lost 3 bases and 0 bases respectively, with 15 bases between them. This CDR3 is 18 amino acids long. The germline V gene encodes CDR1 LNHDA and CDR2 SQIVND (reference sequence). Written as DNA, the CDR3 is TGTGCCAGTAGTATTTGGCAGGGAATGAGCTCCTATAATTCACCCCTCCACTTT. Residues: CASSIWQGMSSYNSPLHF.

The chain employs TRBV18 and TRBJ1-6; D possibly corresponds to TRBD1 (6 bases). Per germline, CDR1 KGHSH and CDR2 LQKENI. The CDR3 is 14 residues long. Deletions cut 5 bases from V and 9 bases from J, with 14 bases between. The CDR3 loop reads CASSLDRLRSPLHF. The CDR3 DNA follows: TGTGCCAGCTCATTGGACAGACTTCGTTCACCCCTCCACTTT.

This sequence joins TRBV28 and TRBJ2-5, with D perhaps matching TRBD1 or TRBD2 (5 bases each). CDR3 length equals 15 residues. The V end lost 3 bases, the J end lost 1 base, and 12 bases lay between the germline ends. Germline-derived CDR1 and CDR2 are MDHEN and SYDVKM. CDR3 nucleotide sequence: TGTGCCAGCAGTTTGTTCAGGGACCTCCAAGAGACCCAGTACTTC. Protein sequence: CASSLFRDLQETQYF.

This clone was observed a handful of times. CDR3 nucleotides: TGTGCCAGTAGCCGGGGGACAGGGGTAGGGTATGGCTACACCTTC. It translates to CASSRGTGVGYGYTF. V usage is TRBV19 and J usage is TRBJ1-2; TRBD1 matches 10 bases. Germline loops: CDR1 LNHDA, CDR2 SQIVND (reference sequence). The CDR3 has 15 amino acids. After removal of 6 bases from V and 5 bases from J, the junction contained 9 bases not matched to a gene.

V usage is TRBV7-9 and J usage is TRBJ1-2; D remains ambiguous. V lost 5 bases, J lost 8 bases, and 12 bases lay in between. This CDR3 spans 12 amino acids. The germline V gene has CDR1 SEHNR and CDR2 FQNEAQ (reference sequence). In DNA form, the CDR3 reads TGTGCCAGCAGCGCGGACTCCCCGGGCTACACCTTC. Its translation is CASSADSPGYTF.

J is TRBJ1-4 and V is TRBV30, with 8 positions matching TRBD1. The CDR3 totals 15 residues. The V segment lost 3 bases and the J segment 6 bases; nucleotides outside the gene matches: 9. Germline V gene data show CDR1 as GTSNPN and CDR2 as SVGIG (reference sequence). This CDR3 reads CAWRGGQGLYEKLFF. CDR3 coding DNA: TGTGCCTGGAGAGGAGGACAGGGTTTATATGAAAAACTGTTTTTT.

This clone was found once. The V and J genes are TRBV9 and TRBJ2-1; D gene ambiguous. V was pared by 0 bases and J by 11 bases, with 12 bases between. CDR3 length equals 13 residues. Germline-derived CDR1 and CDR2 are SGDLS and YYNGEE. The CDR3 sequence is CASSVGPDPKQFF. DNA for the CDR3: TGTGCCAGCAGCGTAGGCCCAGACCCAAAGCAGTTCTTC.

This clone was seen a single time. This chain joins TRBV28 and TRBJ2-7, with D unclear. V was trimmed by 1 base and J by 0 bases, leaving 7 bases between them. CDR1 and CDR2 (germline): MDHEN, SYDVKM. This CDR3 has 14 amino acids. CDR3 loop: CASSLSANSYEQYV. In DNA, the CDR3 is TGTGCCAGCAGTTTATCAGCTAACTCCTACGAGCAGTACGTC.

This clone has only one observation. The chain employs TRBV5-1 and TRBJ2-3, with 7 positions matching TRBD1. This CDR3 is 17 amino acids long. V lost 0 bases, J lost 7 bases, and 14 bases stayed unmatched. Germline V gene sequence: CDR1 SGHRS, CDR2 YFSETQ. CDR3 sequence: CASSLELTRTGRNTQYF. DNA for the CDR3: TGCGCCAGCAGCTTGGAGTTAACGCGGACAGGACGGAATACGCAGTATTTT.

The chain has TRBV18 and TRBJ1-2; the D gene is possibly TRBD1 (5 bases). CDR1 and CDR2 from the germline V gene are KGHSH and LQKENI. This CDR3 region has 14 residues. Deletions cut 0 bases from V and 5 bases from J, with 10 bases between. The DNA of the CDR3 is TGTGCCAGCTCACCACCGGGGCGGCGATATGGCTACACCTTC. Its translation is CASSPPGRRYGYTF.

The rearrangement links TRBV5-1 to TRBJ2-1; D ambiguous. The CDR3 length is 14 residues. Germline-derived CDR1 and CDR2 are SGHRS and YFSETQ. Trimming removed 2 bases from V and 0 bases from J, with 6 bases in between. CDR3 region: CASSFESSYNEQFF. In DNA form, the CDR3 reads TGCGCCAGCAGCTTCGAAAGCTCCTACAATGAGCAGTTCTTC.

CDR3 DNA: TGTGCCAGCAGCACGTTCCGGGCAGATACGCAGTATTTT. It translates to CASSTFRADTQYF. The chain employs TRBV7-9 and TRBJ2-3, with D unresolved. This CDR3 is 13 amino acids long. Per the germline V gene, CDR1 is SEHNR and CDR2 is FQNEAQ (reference sequence). With 5 bases removed from V and 4 bases from J, the gap between germline ends came to 10 bases.